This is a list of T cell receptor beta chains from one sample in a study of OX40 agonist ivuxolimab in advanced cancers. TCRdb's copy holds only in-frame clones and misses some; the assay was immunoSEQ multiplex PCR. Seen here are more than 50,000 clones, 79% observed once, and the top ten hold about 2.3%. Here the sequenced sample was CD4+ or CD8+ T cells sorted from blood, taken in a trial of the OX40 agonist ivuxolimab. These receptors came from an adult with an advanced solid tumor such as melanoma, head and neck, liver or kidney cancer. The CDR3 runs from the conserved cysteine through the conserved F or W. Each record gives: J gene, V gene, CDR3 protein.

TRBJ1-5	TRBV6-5	CASSRGGNQPQHF
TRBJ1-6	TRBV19	CASSIGVQTNSPLHF
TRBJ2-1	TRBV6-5	CASSSTRGRVNEQFF
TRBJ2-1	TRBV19	CASSFGGGSNEQFF
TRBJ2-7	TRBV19	CASSRNGLSYEQYF
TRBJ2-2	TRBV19	CASSMDTASTGELFF
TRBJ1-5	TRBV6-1	CASSEEGRERYQPQHF
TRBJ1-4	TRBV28	CASSLGGGWGNEKLFF
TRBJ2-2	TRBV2	CASSVQGMDPGELFF
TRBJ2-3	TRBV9	CASSVGTGGRDTQYF
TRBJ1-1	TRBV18	CASSPGTGGGTEAFF
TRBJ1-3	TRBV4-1	CASSQVWGLGNTIYF
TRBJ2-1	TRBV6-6	CASNWDLLRGEQFF
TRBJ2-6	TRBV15	CATSRARQGVVSGANVLTF
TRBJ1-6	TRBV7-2	CASSEDRDNHIHF
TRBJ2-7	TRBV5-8	CASSSGQTPGWEQYF
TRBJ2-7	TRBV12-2	CASRLAQGPYEQYF
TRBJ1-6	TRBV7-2	CASSLGAGAGTNSPLHF
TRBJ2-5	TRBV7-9	CASSSPGVAGFETQYF
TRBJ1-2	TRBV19	CASSIKADYGYTF
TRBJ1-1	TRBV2	CASSEIRHTMNTEAFF
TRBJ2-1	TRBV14	CASSLGGPYNEQFF
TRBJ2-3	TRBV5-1	CASSLGGGGDTQYF
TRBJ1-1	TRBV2	CASSARGGQNTEAFF
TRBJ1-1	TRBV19	CASSTSTGGAGNTEAFF
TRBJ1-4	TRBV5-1	CASSLDRGGGEKLFF
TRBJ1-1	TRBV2	CASSSRSYTEAFF
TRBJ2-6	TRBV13	CASRWTDRTGANVLTF
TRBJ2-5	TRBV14	CASSQASLYGDGETQYF
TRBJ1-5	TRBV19	CASKVRTGTNQPQHF
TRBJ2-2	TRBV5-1	CASSLVLVNTGELFF